The 32 T cell receptor beta chains reported below all come from one sample, sequenced in a study of blood T cell repertoires in COVID-19. This table comes from immunoSEQ multiplex PCR, and its TCRdb copy is limited to in-frame clones, with some not included. This sample yields about 64,000 clones, of which around 86% are seen a single time; more than 2.5% belongs to the top ten. Sequencing used peripheral blood. These TCRs come from a man between 50 and 59 years old with active COVID-19.

This sequence joins TRBV3-1 (or the pseudogene TRBV3-2) and TRBJ2-7, with 7 bases aligning to TRBD2. V gave up 2 bases and J gave up 4 bases; unmatched junction bases: 5. This CDR3 is 14 amino acids long. Germline CDR1 is LGHDT and CDR2 is YNNKEL (reference sequence). The CDR3 region is CASSQLLGGYEQYF. The CDR3 DNA reads as TGTGCCAGCAGCCAACTTCTCGGGGGGTACGAGCAGTACTTC.

The rearrangement joins TRBV19 to TRBJ1-3; D is uncertain. This CDR3 spans 13 amino acids. The germline gives CDR1 LNHDA, CDR2 SQIVND (reference sequence). V was shortened by 5 bases and J by 0 bases, with 5 bases between the two germline ends. DNA for the CDR3: TGTGCCAGTAGTGAGGACTCTGGAAACACCATATATTTT. Translated: CASSEDSGNTIYF.

This chain uses TRBV5-4 with TRBJ2-7; 8 positions match TRBD2. V lost 4 bases to trimming and J lost 7 bases; unmatched junction nucleotides: 13. The CDR3 sequence is 15 residues long. Per the germline V gene, CDR1 is SGHNT and CDR2 is YYREEE (reference sequence). The CDR3 DNA reads as TGTGCCAGCAGCCCTCTGGGTAGCGGGACTCATGAGCAGTACTTC. Amino acid sequence: CASSPLGSGTHEQYF.

This sequence joins TRBV3-1 (or the pseudogene TRBV3-2) and TRBJ2-3; 7 bases align to TRBD2. This CDR3 is built from 16 residues. The trim removed 0 bases at V and 0 bases at J, leaving 3 bases unmatched. Per germline, CDR1 LGHDT and CDR2 YNNKEL (reference sequence). The CDR3 sequence: CASSQDLADSTDTQYF. The CDR3, as DNA: TGTGCCAGCAGCCAAGATCTAGCGGATAGCACAGATACGCAGTATTTT.

The chain couples TRBV7-9 to TRBJ1-1, with unresolved D. V lost 2 bases, J lost 5 bases, and 12 bases lay in between. This CDR3 is built from 14 residues. The germline V gene has CDR1 SEHNR and CDR2 FQNEAQ (reference sequence). The CDR3, as DNA: TGTGCCAGCAGCTTACTGGGAGTGGGGACTGAAGCTTTCTTT. Translating gives CASSLLGVGTEAFF.

This sequence joins TRBV30 and TRBJ1-2, with a weak D call TRBD1 (5 bases). In germline, CDR1 is GTSNPN, CDR2 SVGIG (reference sequence). V gave up 8 bases and J gave up 7 bases, with 14 bases separating them. The CDR3 is made up of 11 amino acids. The CDR3 loop is CAGGGSFGYTF. CDR3 nucleotides: TGTGCCGGCGGGGGATCTTTTGGCTACACCTTC.

The genes are TRBV2 and TRBJ2-5, with 10 bases identical to TRBD2. CDR3 length: 14 amino acids. After removal of 8 bases from V and 5 bases from J, the junction contained 8 bases not matched to a gene. In germline, CDR1 is SNHLY, CDR2 FYNNEI. The CDR3 sequence is CASGPGLAWETQYF. In nucleotides, the CDR3 is TGTGCCAGCGGACCGGGACTAGCGTGGGAGACCCAGTACTTC.

The gene calls are TRBV18 and TRBJ2-1; TRBD2 matches at 10 bases. J lost 7 bases, V lost 3 bases, and 6 bases had no gene match. The CDR3 runs to 15 residues. CDR1 KGHSH and CDR2 LQKENI come from the germline V gene. CDR3 sequence: CASSPLAGAMNEQFF. The CDR3 nucleotides are TGTGCCAGCTCACCTCTAGCGGGAGCTATGAATGAGCAGTTCTTC.

V usage is TRBV5-1 and J usage is TRBJ1-1, with D perhaps TRBD1 (6 bases). Between the trimmed V and J ends, which lost 4 bases and 3 bases, there was a span of 10 bases. Germline V CDR1 and CDR2: SGHRS, YFSETQ. The length of the CDR3 is 13 residues. The CDR3 protein is CASSPGVDTEAFF. CDR3 bases: TGCGCCAGCAGCCCAGGGGTTGACACTGAAGCTTTCTTT.

This rearrangement joins TRBV19 to TRBJ2-7; 7 bases map to TRBD1. CDR1 and CDR2 from the germline V gene are LNHDA and SQIVND (reference sequence). V dropped 4 bases and J dropped 3; count of bases not matched to a gene: 9. The CDR3 extends over 15 amino acids. CDR3 in DNA: TGTGCCAGTAGTAAAACAGGGGTGGGGAACTACGAGCAGTACTTC. Its translation is CASSKTGVGNYEQYF.

This clone was detected only once. The chain couples TRBV7-9 to TRBJ2-1, with D possibly matching TRBD2 (6 bases). CDR1 is SEHNR and CDR2 is FQNEAQ in the germline V gene (reference sequence). Trimming took 5 bases from V and 7 from J, leaving 18 bases between them. The CDR3 loop spans 15 amino acids. CDR3 sequence (DNA): TGTGCCAGCAGCCCTCCCTACCGGGGAGGTAATGAGCAGTTCTTC. Translating gives CASSPPYRGGNEQFF.

This clone was detected only once. The J gene is TRBJ2-5, the V gene TRBV20-1; D call uncertain. CDR1 DFQATT and CDR2 SNEGSKA come from the germline V gene (reference sequence). Trimming pared 6 bases from V and 5 bases from J, leaving 7 bases between. The CDR3 runs to 10 residues. The chain's CDR3 is CSAASETQYF. DNA for the CDR3: TGCAGTGCCGCGAGTGAGACCCAGTACTTC.

This chain uses TRBV19 with TRBJ1-1; D gene uncertain. The CDR3 runs to 13 residues. CDR1 and CDR2 (germline): LNHDA, SQIVND (reference sequence). V was pared by 0 bases and J by 10 bases, with 12 bases between. The CDR3: CASSIDGVGSAFF. The CDR3, as DNA: TGTGCCAGTAGTATAGACGGAGTAGGTTCAGCTTTCTTT. Filled out from reference TRBV19 and TRBJ1-1, the complete variable domain reads DGGITQSPKYLFRKEGQNVTLSCEQNLNHDAMYWYRQDPGQGLRLIYYSQIVNDFQKGDIAEGYSVSREKKESFPLTVTSAQKNPTAFYLCASSIDGVGSAFFGQGTRLTVV.

The chain uses TRBV6-5 and TRBJ1-5, with D hard to call. This CDR3 has 13 residues. The V gene lost 2 bases and the J gene lost 4 bases, with 6 bases spanning the gap. The germline V gene has CDR1 MNHEY and CDR2 SVGAGI. In DNA, the CDR3 is TGTGCCAGCAGTTACAGCAGGAATCAGCCCCAGCATTTT. Protein sequence: CASSYSRNQPQHF.

In its sample, this clone was seen a few times. The chain uses TRBV27 and TRBJ1-3, with TRBD1 as a possible D gene (6 bases). The CDR3 is 15 residues long. Trimming removed 8 bases at V and 4 bases at J, with 18 bases between. Germline V gene data show CDR1 as MNHEY and CDR2 as SMNVEV (reference sequence). CDR3 loop: CASRSGGADGNTIYF. The CDR3 DNA is TGTGCCAGCCGCTCCGGGGGGGCAGACGGAAACACCATATATTTT.

The genes are TRBV5-6 and TRBJ2-3; weak D call: TRBD2 (6 bases). The CDR3 loop spans 14 amino acids. The V end was cut by 3 bases, the J end by 6 bases, with 14 bases between. Germline loops: CDR1 SGHDT, CDR2 YYEEEE. CDR3 in amino acids: CASSSQRVGDTQYF. CDR3 DNA sequence: TGTGCCAGCAGCTCACAGCGGGTAGGGGATACGCAGTATTTT.

The chain employs TRBV9 and TRBJ2-2, with 7 positions matching TRBD2. This CDR3 has 14 amino acids. From germline, CDR1 is SGDLS and CDR2 YYNGEE. V lost 4 bases, J lost 7 bases, and 7 bases stayed unmatched. This chain's CDR3 is CASSLSGRGGELFF. In nucleotides, the CDR3 is TGTGCCAGCAGCCTATCAGGGAGGGGCGGGGAGCTGTTTTTT.

This clone occurred once. The chain's CDR3 is CSASSGGDEKLFF. CDR3 nucleotide sequence: TGCAGTGCTAGTTCAGGGGGCGATGAAAAACTGTTTTTT. J is TRBJ1-4 and V is TRBV20-1, with 8 positions matching TRBD1. Germline V CDR1 and CDR2: DFQATT, SNEGSKA (reference sequence). With V trimmed by 3 bases and J by 6 bases, 3 bases remained unmatched. This CDR3 is built from 13 residues.

This sequence joins TRBV7-9 and TRBJ1-1; TRBD1 matches at 8 bases. V lost 5 bases and J lost 4; bases outside the gene matches: 9. CDR1 is SEHNR, CDR2 FQNEAQ, per germline (reference sequence). This CDR3 has 15 amino acids. Here the CDR3 reads CASSPGQGEGTEAFF. In nucleotides, the CDR3 is TGTGCCAGCAGCCCAGGACAGGGAGAGGGCACTGAAGCTTTCTTT.

The chain combines TRBV2 with TRBJ1-4; 9 bases align to TRBD1. The CDR3 consists of 13 residues. J gave up 11 bases and V 8 bases, and 9 bases lay outside the gene matches. Germline CDR1 reads SNHLY; CDR2 reads FYNNEI. CDR3 protein: CASESQGARKLFF. The CDR3, as DNA: TGTGCCAGCGAGTCACAGGGGGCGCGGAAACTGTTTTTT.

This clone appeared a single time. The genes are TRBV3-1 (or the pseudogene TRBV3-2) and TRBJ2-5, with 7 bases fitting TRBD2. Germline V lookup: CDR1 LGHDT, CDR2 YNNKEL (reference sequence). The V and J ends lost 3 bases and 0 bases, in that order; junction bases with no gene match: 7. CDR3 length: 16 residues. The CDR3 here is CASSHYPGGYQETQYF. The CDR3 bases are TGTGCCAGCAGCCATTATCCCGGGGGGTACCAAGAGACCCAGTACTTC.

A few counts support this clone. V gene TRBV27 combines with J gene TRBJ2-2; perhaps TRBD1 as D (6 bases). Trimming left V 4 bases short and J 5 bases short, with 29 bases between. The V gene's germline CDR1 is MNHEY and CDR2 SMNVEV (reference sequence). This CDR3 contains 20 residues. CDR3 sequence: CASSSLAQAAHRVATGELFF. Here the CDR3 DNA reads TGTGCCAGCAGTTCCCTTGCGCAGGCGGCTCACAGGGTAGCGACCGGGGAGCTGTTTTTT.

The chain carries TRBV7-8 and TRBJ2-7; D call uncertain. The germline V gene has CDR1 SGHVS and CDR2 FQNEAQ. Trimming shortened V by 3 bases and J by 3 bases, and 9 bases separated the two germline ends. The CDR3 is made up of 13 amino acids. CDR3 coding DNA: TGTGCCAGCAGCTTGGCCCAATACTACGAGCAGTACTTC. Protein product: CASSLAQYYEQYF.

The genes are TRBV7-9 and TRBJ2-1; 13 bases align to TRBD2. After removal of 5 bases from V and 4 bases from J, the junction contained 2 bases not matched to a gene. The CDR3 is made up of 15 amino acids. Germline CDR1 and CDR2: SEHNR and FQNEAQ (reference sequence). The CDR3 coding sequence is TGTGCCAGCAGCGCGACTAGCGGGGGGTACAATGAGCAGTTCTTC. This translates into CASSATSGGYNEQFF. Based on the CDR3 plus reference TRBV7-9 and TRBJ2-1, the full variable domain is DTGVSQNPRHKITKRGQNVTFRCDPISEHNRLYWYRQTLGQGPEFLTYFQNEAQLEKSRLLSDRFSAERPKGSFSTLEIQRTEQGDSAMYLCASSATSGGYNEQFFGPGTRLTVL.

This clone is a singleton in its sample. The chain is built from TRBV7-8 and TRBJ1-5, with 9 nucleotides matching TRBD1. CDR1 SGHVS and CDR2 FQNEAQ come from the germline V gene. Germline trimming cut 4 bases from V and 10 bases from J; bases unmatched to any gene: 8. The CDR3 sequence is 14 residues long. CDR3 residues: CASSSYRGLKPQHF. CDR3 nucleotide sequence: TGTGCCAGCAGCTCCTACAGGGGGCTAAAACCCCAGCATTTT.

The chain combines TRBV19 with TRBJ2-5; D possibly corresponds to TRBD2 (5 bases). Germline V lookup: CDR1 LNHDA, CDR2 SQIVND (reference sequence). The ends were cut back, 9 bases at V and 3 bases at J, with 14 bases in the middle. The CDR3 sequence is 13 residues long. The DNA of the CDR3 is TGTGCCAGCACTTCAGACGGGGAAGAGACCCAGTACTTC. Its translation is CASTSDGEETQYF.

CDR3 DNA: TGTGCCAGCAGACTAGCGGGAGTTGGCGCAGATACGCAGTATTTT. Its translation: CASRLAGVGADTQYF. The chain links TRBV3-1 (or the pseudogene TRBV3-2) to TRBJ2-3, with 11 bases lining up with TRBD2. Trimming took 6 bases from V and 4 from J; bases not matched to a gene: 6. The CDR3 runs to 15 residues. Germline V CDR1 and CDR2: LGHDT, YNNKEL (reference sequence).

The genes are TRBV11-2 and TRBJ2-1; 13 bases match TRBD2. CDR3 size: 15 residues. The germline CDR1 and CDR2 sequences are SGHAT and FQNNGV. The J segment lost 8 bases and the V segment lost 6 bases, leaving 7 bases of the junction unmatched. CDR3 in DNA: TGTGCCAGCAGACCGGGACTAGCGGGACGCGATGAGCAGTTCTTC. Translating it yields CASRPGLAGRDEQFF.

This sequence joins TRBV9 and TRBJ1-6; D uncertain. V dropped 0 bases and J dropped 5 bases, with 6 bases sitting between them. The CDR3 sequence is 14 residues long. Germline V gene sequence: CDR1 SGDLS, CDR2 YYNGEE. The CDR3 protein is CASSVVGDNSPLHF. The DNA of the CDR3 is TGTGCCAGCAGCGTAGTCGGGGATAATTCACCCCTCCACTTT.

This chain connects TRBV28 to TRBJ1-5, with D perhaps TRBD1 (5 bases). This CDR3 has 14 residues. Germline V gene sequence: CDR1 MDHEN, CDR2 SYDVKM. Trimming cost V 3 bases and J 5 bases, with 11 bases left between them. CDR3 protein: CASSFWGEDQPQHF. The CDR3, as DNA: TGTGCCAGCAGTTTTTGGGGGGAGGATCAGCCCCAGCATTTT.

The gene calls are TRBV7-2 and TRBJ2-2; no clear D gene. This CDR3 has 14 amino acids. V was trimmed by 1 base and J by 1 base, leaving 4 bases between them. The germline CDR1 and CDR2 sequences are SGHTA and FQGNSA. The CDR3 sequence is CASSLVRNTGELFF. In DNA, the CDR3 is TGTGCCAGCAGCTTAGTTCGGAACACCGGGGAGCTGTTTTTT.

The chain carries TRBV20-1 and TRBJ2-3; 8 nucleotides align to TRBD1. Germline CDR1 reads DFQATT; CDR2 reads SNEGSKA (reference sequence). The V and J ends lost 3 bases and 3 bases, in that order; junction bases with no gene match: 8. The CDR3 has 15 amino acids. The CDR3 loop is CSASRDRGRTDTQYF. The CDR3 region has the DNA TGCAGTGCTAGTCGTGACAGGGGAAGGACAGATACGCAGTATTTT.